This T cell receptor beta chain was retrieved from a study of brain T cells in children with intractable seizures. Study outcomes and limitations: Absence of clones before surgery may stem from lower sequencing depth.

Patients received at least one anti-epileptic drug before surgery. The germline gives CDR1 KGHSH, CDR2 LQKENI. This CDR3 region has 14 residues. The ends lost 6 bases at V and 6 bases at J; junction bases unmatched: 6. Clones were read by immunoSEQ multiplex PCR, and TCRdb kept only the in-frame ones, dropping some. The sample shows 78,000 or so clones, approximately 90% of them seen only once. A remark on this clone: Its antigen is unknown.

This sequence originates from a girl aged 2-15 years with Rasmussen encephalitis and intractable seizures. The rearrangement links TRBV18 to TRBJ2-7; 12 bases agree with TRBD1. The starting material was peripheral blood, obtained at surgery. The CDR3 coding sequence is TGTGCCAGCTCCCAGGGACAGGGGGCCTCCGAGCAGTACTTC. Amino acid sequence: CASSQGQGASEQYF.